Following are 27 T cell receptor beta chains from one sample sequenced in a study of human T cells and chemical hapten exposure (dated by TCRdb to about 2021). The label giving this sample's time point can be read as: patch test 3, about 24 weeks after DPC sensitization. The treatment or condition label, read with the paper, signifies: therapeutic diphenylcyclopropenone sensitization with weekly scalp DPC. The library relied on RACE. The sample was run on a NextSeq 500. Using fastp at Q25 and MiXCR, TCRdb reprocessed the public reads and kept productive beta chains. Entries are consolidated by CDR3 protein sequence, retaining the most common genes and DNA. This sample has roughly 84,000 distinct CDR3 sequences in its table, and 10% to 14% of those were observed once. The leading ten clones occupy about 3.5% of the sample. Specimen: whole blood, collected in connection with sensitization to the hapten diphenylcyclopropenone (DPC). Source of these receptors: a woman in her fifties or sixties with alopecia areata. Some clones in this sample may be carry-over from other donors' samples.

At least ten counts were recorded for this clonotype. This chain uses TRBV29-1 with TRBJ2-2; D gene ambiguous. This CDR3 has 11 amino acids. V was cut by 4 bases and J by 4 bases, with 4 bases left in between. Germline assignment: CDR1 SQVTM and CDR2 ANQGSEA. Written as DNA, the CDR3 is TGCAGCGTTGCCTTCACCGGGGAGCTGTTTTTT. Encoded protein: CSVAFTGELFF.

This rearrangement joins TRBV12-5 to TRBJ1-1; D is unresolved. Germline assignment: CDR1 LGHNT and CDR2 FRNRAP. The V end lost 9 bases, the J end lost 0 bases, and 17 bases lay between the germline ends. The CDR3 is 15 amino acids. The CDR3 region has the DNA TGTGCTAGCCCCATGTGGGAGGAGATGAACACTGAAGCTTTCTTT. Translation: CASPMWEEMNTEAFF.

The sample holds many counts of this clonotype. This chain connects TRBV5-4 to TRBJ2-1; D is uncertain. In germline, CDR1 is SGHNT, CDR2 YYREEE (reference sequence). The CDR3 covers 14 residues. Trimming removed 4 bases at V and 6 bases at J, with 14 bases between. The DNA for the CDR3 is TGTGCCAGCAGCGTAACCTTAATATCCAATGAGCAGTTCTTC. Amino acids: CASSVTLISNEQFF. The full variable domain, in which reference TRBV5-4 and TRBJ2-1 provide the parts outside the CDR3, is ETGVTQSPTHLIKTRGQQVTLRCSSQSGHNTVSWYQQALGQGPQFIFQYYREEENGRGNFPPRFSGLQFPNYSSELNVNALELDDSALYLCASSVTLISNEQFFGPGTRLTVL.

V gene TRBV20-1 combines with J gene TRBJ2-1, with 8 bases matching TRBD2. Germline values: CDR1 DFQATT, CDR2 SNEGSKA (reference sequence). V was pared by 7 bases and J by 4 bases, with 9 bases of the junction left unmatched. This CDR3 is built from 14 residues. The CDR3 coding sequence is TGCAGTGTACTCAGGCCTAGCGGGTACAATGAGCAGTTCTTC. Amino acid sequence: CSVLRPSGYNEQFF.

The gene calls are TRBV9 and TRBJ2-7; 9 bases agree with TRBD2. CDR1 is SGDLS and CDR2 is YYNGEE in the germline V gene. The J segment lost 2 bases and the V segment lost 0 bases, leaving 3 bases of the junction unmatched. There are 15 residues in the CDR3. CDR3 loop: CASSVGERGAYEQYF. The CDR3 region has the DNA TGTGCCAGCAGCGTAGGAGAGCGGGGGGCCTACGAGCAGTACTTC.

This clonotype was seen a few times. The rearrangement uses TRBV4-2 and TRBJ2-2, with a weak D call TRBD1 (5 bases). V gave up 4 bases and J gave up 10 bases, with 16 bases separating them. The CDR3 extends over 14 amino acids. Germline assignment: CDR1 LGHNA and CDR2 YNFKEQ. CDR3 protein: CASSRQPSRKELFF. The CDR3 nucleotides read TGTGCCAGCAGCCGACAGCCTTCGAGAAAGGAGCTGTTTTTT.

There are a few counts of this clonotype. The genes are TRBV30 and TRBJ2-1; 8 bases are shared with TRBD1. The germline V gene encodes CDR1 GTSNPN and CDR2 SVGIG (reference sequence). The CDR3 totals 14 residues. V gave up 3 bases and J gave up 5 bases; unmatched junction bases: 6. For the CDR3, the DNA is TGTGCCTGGAGGCGAGGACAGGGTAACAATGAGCAGTTCTTC. This gives the protein CAWRRGQGNNEQFF.

The sample holds many counts of this clonotype. V and J are TRBV14 and TRBJ1-6; 8 nucleotides agree with TRBD1. The CDR3 has 16 residues. The J segment lost 9 bases and the V segment lost 2 bases, leaving 9 bases of the junction unmatched. Germline CDR1 and CDR2: SGHDN and FVKESK. This CDR3 reads CASSQIAGTGSSPLHF. Written as DNA, the CDR3 is TGTGCCAGCAGCCAAATAGCCGGGACAGGTAGTTCACCCCTCCACTTT.

This clonotype showed up many times. The chain links TRBV6-2 or TRBV6-3 to TRBJ1-1; 9 bases fit TRBD1. This CDR3 is 13 amino acids long. Germline V gene lookup returns CDR1 MNHEY and CDR2 SVGEGT. V shed 6 bases, J shed 11 bases, and the junction held 10 bases outside the gene matches. The CDR3 is CASSQNTGGSAFF. In DNA form, the CDR3 reads TGTGCCAGCAGCCAAAATACAGGGGGCAGCGCTTTCTTT.

This clonotype appeared many times. V is TRBV20-1 and J is TRBJ2-7; 9 nucleotides agree with TRBD2. CDR1 and CDR2 from the germline V gene are DFQATT and SNEGSKA (reference sequence). Trimming cost V 7 bases and J 6 bases; bases outside gene matches: 13. The CDR3 covers 14 residues. CDR3 sequence reads: CSGDSGSAVSEQYF. The DNA of the CDR3 is TGCAGTGGCGATAGCGGGAGCGCCGTTAGCGAGCAGTACTTC.

The table lists this clonotype with many counts. This chain links TRBV10-3 with TRBJ1-1; D call uncertain. The germline CDR1 and CDR2 sequences are ENHRY and SYGVKD. This CDR3 spans 13 amino acids. V was pared by 8 bases and J by 1 base, with 11 bases between. The chain's CDR3 is CAISGTANTEAFF. The CDR3 DNA follows: TGTGCCATCTCTGGAACAGCGAACACTGAAGCTTTCTTT.

This rearrangement joins TRBV12-3 or TRBV12-4 to TRBJ2-1, with D perhaps matching TRBD1 or TRBD2 (5 bases each). V was trimmed by 7 bases and J by 0 bases, leaving 10 bases between them. CDR3 length: 14 residues. The CDR3 loop is CASMWGNSYNEQFF. The CDR3, as DNA: TGTGCCAGCATGTGGGGGAACTCCTACAATGAGCAGTTCTTC.

In its sample, this clonotype was seen many times. This rearrangement joins TRBV7-2 to TRBJ2-7, with 7 bases lining up with TRBD1. Germline trimming cut 7 bases from V and 6 bases from J; bases unmatched to any gene: 12. The CDR3 length is 14 residues. Germline assignment: CDR1 SGHTA and CDR2 FQGNSA. CDR3 sequence reads: CASTFPGQRGEQYF. The CDR3, as DNA: TGTGCCAGCACCTTCCCGGGACAGAGGGGCGAGCAGTACTTC.

The genes are TRBV6-2 or TRBV6-3 and TRBJ2-7; D uncertain. Trimming removed 8 bases from V and 0 bases from J, with 5 bases in between. Per the germline V gene, CDR1 is MNHEY and CDR2 is SVGEGT. This CDR3 region has 11 residues. CDR3 coding DNA: TGTGCCAGCGGCAACTCCTACGAGCAGTACTTC. Its translation is CASGNSYEQYF.

Ten or more counts support this clonotype. The V gene is TRBV2, the J gene TRBJ2-1, with 9 nucleotides matching TRBD1. The trim removed 6 bases at V and 7 bases at J, leaving 4 bases unmatched. CDR1 SNHLY and CDR2 FYNNEI come from the germline V gene. The CDR3 totals 13 residues. The CDR3 region is CASRGTGPNEQFF. The CDR3 DNA reads as TGTGCCAGCAGAGGGACAGGGCCGAATGAGCAGTTCTTC.

The rearrangement joins TRBV7-8 to TRBJ2-3; D is unresolved. The CDR3 is 15 amino acids. Germline assignment: CDR1 SGHVS and CDR2 FQNEAQ. V lost 0 bases, J lost 7 bases, and 14 bases lay in between. CDR3 protein: CASSLANPLGNTQYF. CDR3 DNA sequence: TGTGCCAGCAGCTTAGCGAATCCCCTAGGGAATACGCAGTATTTT.

This clonotype was recorded many times. This chain uses TRBV5-1 with TRBJ2-3, with 13 bases identical to TRBD2. V dropped 4 bases and J dropped 0; count of bases not matched to a gene: 8. Germline-derived CDR1 and CDR2 are SGHRS and YFSETQ. This CDR3 is 18 amino acids long. CDR3 sequence: CASSPRGTSGMSTDTQYF. CDR3 DNA: TGCGCCAGCAGCCCCCGTGGGACTAGCGGGATGAGCACAGATACGCAGTATTTT.

This clonotype occurred a few times. In DNA, the CDR3 is TGTGCCAGCAGCTCTTACCTCCCAAGCGGGCCTTACAATGAGCAGTTCTTC. The encoded protein is CASSSYLPSGPYNEQFF. The chain joins TRBV7-2 to TRBJ2-1; D may be TRBD2 (6 bases). Germline CDR1 and CDR2: SGHTA and FQGNSA. V was clipped by 4 bases and J by 4 bases, with 20 bases between them. The CDR3 spans 17 residues.

V is TRBV2 and J is TRBJ2-1; D not resolved. Trimming stripped 7 bases from V and 4 bases from J, with 14 bases between. The CDR3 has 14 amino acids. Per germline, CDR1 SNHLY and CDR2 FYNNEI. Here the CDR3 reads CASKSPPSYNEQFF. The CDR3 bases are TGTGCCAGCAAAAGCCCTCCTAGTTACAATGAGCAGTTCTTC.

This clonotype has a handful of counts. J is TRBJ2-5 and V is TRBV28; no firm D call. The CDR3 runs to 14 residues. Looked up from germline, CDR1 is MDHEN and CDR2 is SYDVKM. The V end lost 6 bases, the J end lost 4 bases, and 15 bases lay between the germline ends. The CDR3 nucleotides read TGTGCCAGCAGCTTACCTCTCTTTGGAGAGACCCAGTACTTC. As protein: CASSLPLFGETQYF.

This chain links TRBV6-5 with TRBJ1-5; D may be TRBD1 (5 bases). The CDR3 is made up of 13 amino acids. The germline V and J ends were trimmed by 6 bases and 2 bases, with 8 bases remaining between them. Germline V CDR1 and CDR2: MNHEY, SVGAGI. CDR3 sequence reads: CASRRDRNQPQHF. DNA for the CDR3: TGTGCCAGCAGGAGGGACCGCAATCAGCCCCAGCATTTT.

Many counts were recorded for this clonotype. The chain has TRBV12-3 or TRBV12-4 and TRBJ2-1; 10 positions match TRBD2. The CDR3 loop spans 18 amino acids. V lost 0 bases to trimming and J lost 6 bases; unmatched junction nucleotides: 11. In nucleotides, the CDR3 is TGTGCCAGCAGTTTAGCTTCATTAGCGGGAGGAAGGGGCAATGAGCAGTTCTTC. It encodes CASSLASLAGGRGNEQFF.

This chain joins TRBV9 and TRBJ2-7, with 9 positions matching TRBD2. The CDR3 totals 14 residues. With V trimmed by 3 bases and J by 5 bases, 6 bases remained unmatched. CDR1 and CDR2 (germline): SGDLS, YYNGEE. This chain's CDR3 is CASSGEREADEQYF. CDR3 DNA: TGTGCCAGCAGCGGGGAGCGGGAGGCGGACGAGCAGTACTTC. The full variable domain, in which reference TRBV9 and TRBJ2-7 provide the parts outside the CDR3, is DSGVTQTPKHLITATGQRVTLRCSPRSGDLSVYWYQQSLDQGLQFLIQYYNGEERAKGNILERFSAQQFPDLHSELNLSSLELGDSALYFCASSGEREADEQYFGPGTRLTVT.

This clonotype was detected many times. J is TRBJ2-4 and V is TRBV3-1; D gene ambiguous. In germline, CDR1 is LGHDT, CDR2 YNNKEL (reference sequence). This CDR3 contains 12 residues. V shed 1 base and J shed 9 bases, with 7 bases lying between them. CDR3 amino acids: CASSQGGAIQYF. CDR3 bases: TGTGCCAGCAGCCAAGGTGGAGCCATTCAGTACTTC.

In its sample, this clonotype was seen a few times. V usage is TRBV20-1 and J usage is TRBJ2-1; 11 bases match TRBD2. Germline assignment: CDR1 DFQATT and CDR2 SNEGSKA (reference sequence). With V trimmed by 0 bases and J by 14 bases, 6 bases remained unmatched. The length of the CDR3 is 13 residues. The CDR3 sequence is CSARDTSGSGKFF. CDR3 sequence (DNA): TGCAGTGCTAGAGATACTAGCGGGAGCGGGAAGTTCTTC.

The table lists this clonotype with many counts. The rearrangement joins TRBV12-3 or TRBV12-4 to TRBJ2-7; D not certain. The CDR3 consists of 13 residues. Trimming removed 7 bases at V and 0 bases at J, with 10 bases between. CDR3 in DNA: TGTGCCAGCAAAGTCCAGAGCTCCTACGAGCAGTACTTC. Its protein product is CASKVQSSYEQYF.

This clonotype showed up many times. The rearrangement joins TRBV6-4 to TRBJ2-6; D may be TRBD1 (6 bases). The CDR3 is 18 amino acids. V was shortened by 0 bases and J by 0 bases, with 12 bases between the two germline ends. From germline, CDR1 is MRHNA and CDR2 SNTAGT. CDR3 residues: CASSDSGQDSSGANVLTF. As DNA, the CDR3 is TGTGCCAGCAGTGACTCTGGGCAGGACAGCTCTGGGGCCAACGTCCTGACTTTC.